The rows below give T cell receptor beta chains drawn from one sample of a study of T-cell memory formation after mild COVID-19. MiXCR was run by TCRdb on the 5' RACE reads, yielding one entry per CDR3 protein. The sample lists about 560,000 distinct CDR3 sequences; about 18% were seen once. The source material was PBMCs or a T cell subset sorted from them (not recorded which). The receptors derive from an adult woman who had mild COVID-19 (a few samples of this study predate the infection). Cell type and time point are not known. Each CDR3 is given with its conserved first and last residue. Each record gives: V gene, J gene, D gene, clone size, CDR3 DNA, CDR3 protein. A D gene is named only where the DNA matches it firmly. A row's size may be missing; if present it is once, few, many or a size class.

v_gene: TRBV6-5
j_gene: TRBJ2-7
d_gene: TRBD1
abundance: NA
CDR3nt: TGTGCCAGCAGGATGACAGGGACCTACGAGCAGTACTTC
CDR3aa: CASRMTGTYEQYF

v_gene: TRBV24-1
j_gene: TRBJ2-1
d_gene: NA
abundance: NA
CDR3nt: TGTGCCACCAGTCCCACCGGGACACATTACAATGAGCAGTTCTTC
CDR3aa: CATSPTGTHYNEQFF

v_gene: TRBV27
j_gene: TRBJ2-7
d_gene: TRBD1
abundance: few
CDR3nt: TGTGCCAGCAGTTTAAGGGCGCTACAGGGGGCGTACTACGAGCAGTACTTC
CDR3aa: CASSLRALQGAYYEQYF

v_gene: TRBV7-2
j_gene: TRBJ1-3
d_gene: TRBD1
abundance: NA
CDR3nt: TGTGCCAGCAGCTTCAATCAGGGGGGGGCTGGAAACACCATATATTTT
CDR3aa: CASSFNQGGAGNTIYF

v_gene: TRBV4-1
j_gene: TRBJ1-4
d_gene: NA
abundance: few
CDR3nt: TGCGCCAGCAGCCAAGTATCCGTGAGGGGATTTGGTGAAAAACTGTTTTTT
CDR3aa: CASSQVSVRGFGEKLFF

v_gene: TRBV20-1
j_gene: TRBJ2-1
d_gene: TRBD2
abundance: NA
CDR3nt: TGCAGTGCTAGGGATGTCCCTAGCGGGAGGGCCGTGTACAATGAGCAGTTCTTC
CDR3aa: CSARDVPSGRAVYNEQFF

v_gene: TRBV7-3
j_gene: TRBJ2-3
d_gene: TRBD1
abundance: NA
CDR3nt: TGTGCCAGCAGCCCTGGGGACAGATTTAGCACAGATACGCAGTATTTT
CDR3aa: CASSPGDRFSTDTQYF

v_gene: TRBV7-2
j_gene: TRBJ2-7
d_gene: TRBD2
abundance: NA
CDR3nt: TGTGCCAGCAGCTTAGTTTTTTCTAGCGGGGGGTACGAGCAGTACTTC
CDR3aa: CASSLVFSSGGYEQYF

v_gene: TRBV5-8
j_gene: TRBJ1-3
d_gene: NA
abundance: NA
CDR3nt: TGTGCCAGCAGCCTCGTCCTTACTGGAAACACCATATATTTT
CDR3aa: CASSLVLTGNTIYF

v_gene: TRBV6-5
j_gene: TRBJ2-7
d_gene: NA
abundance: NA
CDR3nt: TGTGCCAGCAGTTACCACCGTCGAATGGGCAGGGAGAGCGAGCAGTACTTC
CDR3aa: CASSYHRRMGRESEQYF

v_gene: TRBV6-1
j_gene: TRBJ2-7
d_gene: TRBD1
abundance: few
CDR3nt: TGTGCCAGCAGTGAGCCGACAGGGGGTTTCCACGAGCAGTACTTC
CDR3aa: CASSEPTGGFHEQYF

v_gene: TRBV10-3
j_gene: TRBJ2-1
d_gene: TRBD1
abundance: NA
CDR3nt: TGTGCCATCAGTCCCGGGACAGGGGCCTCCTACAATGAGCAGTTCTTC
CDR3aa: CAISPGTGASYNEQFF

v_gene: TRBV7-2
j_gene: TRBJ1-2
d_gene: TRBD1
abundance: NA
CDR3nt: TGTGCCAGCAGTCCTGGACAGGGACCGGTCCCAGTCTATGGCTACACCTTC
CDR3aa: CASSPGQGPVPVYGYTF

v_gene: TRBV24-1
j_gene: TRBJ2-1
d_gene: TRBD1
abundance: medium-sized
CDR3nt: TGTGCCACCAGTGATCCGGACAGGGGACACCACAATGAGCAGTTCTTC
CDR3aa: CATSDPDRGHHNEQFF

v_gene: TRBV5-6
j_gene: TRBJ2-1
d_gene: TRBD2
abundance: NA
CDR3nt: TGTGCCAGCAGCTTCAGCGGGAGTCGCCATGAGCAGTTCTTC
CDR3aa: CASSFSGSRHEQFF

v_gene: TRBV20-1
j_gene: TRBJ1-2
d_gene: TRBD1
abundance: NA
CDR3nt: TGCAGTGCTAGAGAGACCGGGACAGGGAACTATGGCTACACCTTC
CDR3aa: CSARETGTGNYGYTF

v_gene: TRBV5-4
j_gene: TRBJ1-2
d_gene: NA
abundance: NA
CDR3nt: TGTGCCAGCAGCTTGAGAGGTCCGAACTATGGCTACACCTTC
CDR3aa: CASSLRGPNYGYTF

v_gene: TRBV6-2/TRBV6-3
j_gene: TRBJ1-6
d_gene: NA
abundance: few
CDR3nt: TGTGCCAGCAGTGCCCCAAATTCACCCCTCCACTTT
CDR3aa: CASSAPNSPLHF

v_gene: TRBV5-4
j_gene: TRBJ2-7
d_gene: NA
abundance: NA
CDR3nt: TGTGCCAGCAGCTCAGCAGTCGGCGGCTCCCTCGAGCAGTACTTC
CDR3aa: CASSSAVGGSLEQYF

v_gene: TRBV5-6
j_gene: TRBJ2-3
d_gene: TRBD2
abundance: NA
CDR3nt: TGTGCCAGCAGCTACCCACTAGCGGGGGCAGATACGCAGTATTTT
CDR3aa: CASSYPLAGADTQYF

v_gene: TRBV24-1
j_gene: TRBJ1-2
d_gene: NA
abundance: NA
CDR3nt: TGTGCCACCAGGGAAGGGACCGGTAAAGGGTATGGCTACACCTTC
CDR3aa: CATREGTGKGYGYTF

v_gene: TRBV19
j_gene: TRBJ1-5
d_gene: NA
abundance: NA
CDR3nt: TGTGCCAGTACCACGTTAAAAGGGACGAAAAGTCAGCCCCAGCATTTT
CDR3aa: CASTTLKGTKSQPQHF

v_gene: TRBV9
j_gene: TRBJ2-3
d_gene: TRBD2
abundance: few
CDR3nt: TGTGCCAGCAGCGTAGGGACTAGCGGGAGAAGCGCAGATACGCAGTATTTT
CDR3aa: CASSVGTSGRSADTQYF

v_gene: TRBV7-6
j_gene: TRBJ1-1
d_gene: NA
abundance: few
CDR3nt: TGTGCCAGCAGCTTAGAGTACACGGGGAACACTGAAGCTTTCTTT
CDR3aa: CASSLEYTGNTEAFF

v_gene: TRBV7-9
j_gene: TRBJ2-3
d_gene: NA
abundance: few
CDR3nt: TGTGCCAGCAGCTTAGTTGTGGTGGAGATTCTAGATACGCAGTATTTT
CDR3aa: CASSLVVVEILDTQYF

v_gene: TRBV15
j_gene: TRBJ2-3
d_gene: TRBD2
abundance: few
CDR3nt: TGTGCCACCAGCAGCGTCGGGGGGGCAGATACGCAGTATTTT
CDR3aa: CATSSVGGADTQYF

v_gene: TRBV25-1
j_gene: TRBJ2-7
d_gene: TRBD2
abundance: few
CDR3nt: TGTGCCAGCAGTGCTCCACGGGGGGGCGAGCAGTACTTC
CDR3aa: CASSAPRGGEQYF

v_gene: TRBV6-2/TRBV6-3
j_gene: TRBJ2-1
d_gene: TRBD2
abundance: once
CDR3nt: TGTGCCAGCAGTTACTCCCGGTACTACTTAGCGGGGATCTACAATGAGCAGTTCTTC
CDR3aa: CASSYSRYYLAGIYNEQFF

v_gene: TRBV6-1
j_gene: TRBJ2-7
d_gene: NA
abundance: few
CDR3nt: TGTGCCAGCAGTGAAGTCAGGATCTACGAGCAGTACTTC
CDR3aa: CASSEVRIYEQYF